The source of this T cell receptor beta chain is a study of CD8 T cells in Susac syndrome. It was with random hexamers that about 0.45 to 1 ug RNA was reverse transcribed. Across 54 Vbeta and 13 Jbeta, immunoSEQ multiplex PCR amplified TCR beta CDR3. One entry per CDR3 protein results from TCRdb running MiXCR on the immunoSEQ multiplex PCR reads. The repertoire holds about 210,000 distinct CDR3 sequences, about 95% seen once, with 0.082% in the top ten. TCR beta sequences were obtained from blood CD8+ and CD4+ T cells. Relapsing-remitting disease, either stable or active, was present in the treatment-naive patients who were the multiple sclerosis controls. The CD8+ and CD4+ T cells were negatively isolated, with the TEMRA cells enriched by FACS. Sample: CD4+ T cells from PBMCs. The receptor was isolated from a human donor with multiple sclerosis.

In DNA, the CDR3 is TGTGCCAGCAGTTACTCCGACAGCACCGGGGAGCTGTTTTTT. Its translation is CASSYSDSTGELFF. The chain combines TRBV6-2 or TRBV6-3 with TRBJ2-2; D might be TRBD1 (5 bases). Germline CDR1 reads MNHEY; CDR2 reads SVGEGT. CDR3 length: 14 amino acids. V was cut by 0 bases and J by 4 bases, with 6 bases left in between.